This T cell receptor (beta chain) emerged from a study of cytomegalovirus exposure and HLA in healthy donors. Across the study: A preliminary data release comprised roughly 80 million unique TCRs obtained from HLA-typed donors. Findings and limits, study-wide: An analysis done earlier found most TCR beta V segments productive about 90% or about 30% of the time.

It was with 60 Vbeta and 13 Jbeta primers that the PCR ran. Only in-frame clones appear in the TCRdb table, and some are missing; sequencing was by immunoSEQ multiplex PCR. Of 120,000 or so clones in the sample, approximately 77% were seen once. This CDR3 is built from 14 residues. The V and J ends lost 6 bases and 2 bases, in that order; junction bases with no gene match: 6. CDR1 is SGHAT, CDR2 FQNNGV, per germline. This clone was recorded a few times. Its antigen is as yet unknown. This clonotype originated in a man between 18 and 35 years old in good health and CMV-seronegative. V gene TRBV11-2 combines with J gene TRBJ1-1, with TRBD1 matching 7 bases. The sequenced material came from PBMCs. The CDR3 loop is CASSVDRVNTEAFF. The CDR3 nucleotides are TGTGCCAGCAGTGTCGACAGGGTAAACACTGAAGCTTTCTTT.